A selection of T cell receptor beta chains follows, all from one sample in a study of shared clonotypes between healthy human individuals. Clones were sequenced by immunoSEQ multiplex PCR, and TCRdb holds only the in-frame ones, with some missing. Altogether roughly 1 million clones are present, about three quarters being singletons, with the ten largest covering about 1.5%. The sample consisted of memory CD4+ T cells sorted from blood. The receptors stem from a man aged 18 to 29 in good health. Both conserved end residues are part of each CDR3. The order of the fields is J gene, D gene, V gene, clone size, CDR3 protein, CDR3 DNA. The D gene is left open where the match is weak. Size is omitted from some rows. Given values are once, few, many or a class for expanded clones.

TRBJ2-3,.,TRBV10-1,.,CASSESGGTDTQYF,TGCGCCAGCAGTGAGTCTGGCGGCACAGATACGCAGTATTTT
TRBJ1-1,.,TRBV25-1,.,CASSEYRGGEAFF,TGTGCCAGCAGTGAATATCGGGGAGGTGAAGCTTTCTTT
TRBJ2-7,TRBD2,TRBV13,.,CASSTRTSTREQYF,TGTGCCAGCAGCACCCGGACTAGTACTCGCGAGCAGTACTTC
TRBJ2-7,TRBD1,TRBV6-5,.,CASSRSGQGTEQYF,TGTGCCAGCAGTAGGTCGGGACAGGGGACCGAGCAGTACTTC
TRBJ1-6,TRBD1,TRBV6-1,few,CASSRGQGYSSPLHF,TGTGCCAGCAGTAGGGGACAGGGATATTCATCACCCCTCCACTTT
TRBJ2-3,TRBD2,TRBV11-2,.,CASSSQRGGGDTQYF,TGTGCCAGCAGCTCCCAGCGGGGGGGTGGAGATACGCAGTATTTT
TRBJ1-5,.,TRBV19,few,CASMGRGGGQPQHF,TGTGCCAGTATGGGGCGGGGTGGGGGTCAGCCCCAGCATTTT
TRBJ1-4,TRBD1,TRBV4-3,.,CASSLDRGGNEKLFF,TGCGCCAGCAGCCTGGACAGGGGGGGTAATGAAAAACTGTTTTTT
TRBJ2-5,TRBD1,TRBV7-9,once,CASSLGQAVWETQYF,TGTGCCAGCAGCCTGGGACAGGCCGTGTGGGAGACCCAGTACTTC
TRBJ2-3,TRBD1,TRBV9,once,CASSVNRDSTDTQYF,TGTGCCAGCAGCGTAAATCGGGACAGTACAGATACGCAGTATTTT
TRBJ2-1,.,TRBV10-3,.,CAISESIAIGVNEQFF,TGTGCCATCAGTGAGTCGATTGCGATAGGGGTGAATGAGCAGTTCTTC
TRBJ2-2,TRBD2,TRBV30,few,CAWRLLAGGAGELFF,TGTGCCTGGAGACTACTAGCGGGAGGAGCCGGGGAGCTGTTTTTT
TRBJ1-2,TRBD1,TRBV7-2,few,CASSPRQGAYGYTF,TGTGCCAGCAGCCCCAGACAGGGGGCCTATGGCTACACCTTC
TRBJ1-1,.,TRBV5-8,many,CASSLGGFMNTEAFF,TGTGCCAGCAGCTTGGGAGGGTTCATGAACACTGAAGCTTTCTTT
TRBJ1-5,TRBD1,TRBV19,.,CASSTTTGKGQPQHF,TGTGCCAGTAGTACAACGACAGGGAAAGGTCAGCCCCAGCATTTT
TRBJ1-4,.,TRBV18,.,CASSPGTPNEKLFF,TGTGCCAGCTCACCCGGGACACCTAATGAAAAACTGTTTTTT
TRBJ2-2,.,TRBV6-1,.,CGDDSRNTGELFF,TGTGGAGATGACAGTCGCAACACCGGGGAGCTGTTTTTT
TRBJ1-1,.,TRBV5-1,few,CASSFSGLGAFF,TGCGCCAGCAGCTTCTCAGGACTCGGAGCTTTCTTT
TRBJ1-2,.,TRBV6-6,once,CASSYPGTDNYGYTF,TGTGCCAGCAGTTACCCCGGGACGGATAACTATGGCTACACCTTC
TRBJ2-5,TRBD2,TRBV29-1,.,CSFGTSGRGETQYF,TGCAGCTTCGGGACTAGCGGGAGAGGAGAGACCCAGTACTTC
TRBJ2-7,TRBD2,TRBV6-1,.,CASSLRTSGGGEQYF,TGTGCCAGCAGTTTACGGACTAGCGGAGGCGGCGAGCAGTACTTC
TRBJ1-5,TRBD1,TRBV7-8,.,CASSQTGYFGVSQHF,TGTGCCAGCAGCCAGACAGGGTATTTCGGTGTGAGCCAGCATTTT
TRBJ1-1,.,TRBV19,.,CASSVRGGADTEAFF,TGTGCCAGTAGTGTAAGGGGAGGGGCGGATACTGAAGCTTTCTTT
TRBJ2-2,TRBD1,TRBV5-1,.,CASKSGTGSTGELFF,TGCGCCAGCAAATCCGGGACAGGGAGTACCGGGGAGCTGTTTTTT
TRBJ1-5,.,TRBV7-2,.,CASSSDGYSNQPQHF,TGTGCCAGCAGCTCCGACGGTTATAGCAATCAGCCCCAGCATTTT
TRBJ2-7,.,TRBV18,.,CASSPAGQWGEQYF,TGTGCCAGCTCACCAGCGGGACAGTGGGGGGAGCAGTACTTC
TRBJ2-2,.,TRBV5-1,.,CASKTRDNTGELFF,TGCGCCAGCAAGACCCGGGACAACACCGGGGAGCTGTTTTTT
TRBJ2-3,.,TRBV11-2,.,CASSLMGGTDTQYF,TGTGCCAGCAGCCTCATGGGGGGCACAGATACGCAGTATTTT
TRBJ1-6,.,TRBV7-8,.,CASSSADGPISPLHF,TGTGCCAGCAGCTCAGCCGACGGCCCGATTTCACCCCTCCACTTT
TRBJ1-1,TRBD1,TRBV19,.,CASWARGQWVTNTEAFF,TGTGCCAGTTGGGCTAGGGGGCAATGGGTCACGAACACTGAAGCTTTCTTT
TRBJ1-5,TRBD1,TRBV5-1,.,CASSVGTGNSNQPQHF,TGCGCCAGCAGCGTGGGGACAGGGAATAGCAATCAGCCCCAGCATTTT
TRBJ1-1,.,TRBV6-6,few,CASSYSMTGEAFF,TGTGCCAGCAGTTACTCAATGACGGGGGAAGCTTTCTTT
TRBJ2-1,.,TRBV4-3,many,CASSPTTSSYNEQFF,TGCGCCAGCAGCCCTACGACTAGCTCCTACAATGAGCAGTTCTTC
TRBJ2-3,.,TRBV18,.,CASSQLGPMDTQYF,TGTGCCAGCTCCCAGCTGGGGCCCATGGATACGCAGTATTTT
TRBJ1-1,.,TRBV6-5,.,CASDHTMNTEAFF,TGTGCCAGCGACCACACCATGAACACTGAAGCTTTCTTT
TRBJ1-2,TRBD1,TRBV25-1,.,CASAPSSGQGSSYGYTF,TGTGCCAGCGCCCCATCATCCGGACAGGGTTCATCTTATGGCTACACCTTC
TRBJ1-1,.,TRBV2,.,CASGRELNTEAFF,TGTGCCAGCGGCCGGGAGCTGAACACTGAAGCTTTCTTT
TRBJ2-2,.,TRBV6-1,.,CASSVPGGELFF,TGTGCCAGCAGTGTTCCGGGCGGGGAGCTGTTTTTT
TRBJ2-1,TRBD2,TRBV19,.,CASRMVSGGLLDEQFF,TGTGCCAGTAGGATGGTTAGCGGGGGACTCCTCGATGAGCAGTTCTTC
TRBJ1-2,TRBD1,TRBV10-3,few,CAIRGQGNGYTF,TGTGCCATCAGAGGACAGGGTAATGGCTACACCTTC
TRBJ2-7,.,TRBV30,.,CAWTGLGLMEQYF,TGTGCCTGGACAGGGTTGGGCCTTATGGAGCAGTACTTC
TRBJ2-4,.,TRBV27,.,CASPLGQVNIQYF,TGTGCCAGCCCCCTCGGGCAGGTAAACATTCAGTACTTC
TRBJ1-2,TRBD1,TRBV5-6,.,CASSWDRGGYGYTF,TGTGCCAGCAGCTGGGACAGGGGTGGCTATGGCTACACCTTC
TRBJ1-1,.,TRBV9,few,CASSGSTGNTEAFF,TGTGCCAGCAGCGGATCCACAGGGAACACTGAAGCTTTCTTT
TRBJ2-1,.,TRBV2,few,CASKDFPYNEQFF,TGTGCCAGCAAGGACTTCCCCTACAATGAGCAGTTCTTC
TRBJ1-2,.,TRBV7-2,.,CASSAYSYGYTF,TGTGCCAGCAGCGCCTACTCCTATGGCTACACCTTC
TRBJ1-2,.,TRBV5-8,once,CASSLSPTGVTNYGYTF,TGTGCCAGCAGCCTTTCACCGACAGGAGTAACTAACTATGGCTACACCTTC
TRBJ2-1,TRBD2,TRBV5-1,.,CASSTTSGVNEQFF,TGCGCCAGCAGCACCACTAGCGGGGTCAATGAGCAGTTCTTC
TRBJ1-5,.,TRBV7-2,.,CASSRHIPGLGGHQPQHF,TGTGCCAGCAGCCGTCATATTCCGGGTTTGGGGGGGCATCAGCCCCAGCATTTT
TRBJ2-6,.,TRBV18,.,CASSPGPGANVLTF,TGTGCCAGCTCACCAGGCCCAGGGGCCAACGTCCTGACTTTC